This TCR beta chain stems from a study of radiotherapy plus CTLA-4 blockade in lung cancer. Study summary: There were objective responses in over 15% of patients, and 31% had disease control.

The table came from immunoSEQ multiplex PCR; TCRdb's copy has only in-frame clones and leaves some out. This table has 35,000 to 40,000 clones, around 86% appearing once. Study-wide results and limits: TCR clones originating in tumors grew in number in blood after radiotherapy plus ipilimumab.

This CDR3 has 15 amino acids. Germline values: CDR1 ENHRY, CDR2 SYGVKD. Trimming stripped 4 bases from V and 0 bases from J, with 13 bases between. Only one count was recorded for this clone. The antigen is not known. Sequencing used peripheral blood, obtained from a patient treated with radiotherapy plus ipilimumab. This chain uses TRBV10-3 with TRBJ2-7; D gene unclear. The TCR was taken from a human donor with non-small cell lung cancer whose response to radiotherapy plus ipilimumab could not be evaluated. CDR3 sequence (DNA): TGTGCCATCAGTGGGAAACTGGGCAGCTCCTACGAGCAGTACTTC. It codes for CAISGKLGSSYEQYF.